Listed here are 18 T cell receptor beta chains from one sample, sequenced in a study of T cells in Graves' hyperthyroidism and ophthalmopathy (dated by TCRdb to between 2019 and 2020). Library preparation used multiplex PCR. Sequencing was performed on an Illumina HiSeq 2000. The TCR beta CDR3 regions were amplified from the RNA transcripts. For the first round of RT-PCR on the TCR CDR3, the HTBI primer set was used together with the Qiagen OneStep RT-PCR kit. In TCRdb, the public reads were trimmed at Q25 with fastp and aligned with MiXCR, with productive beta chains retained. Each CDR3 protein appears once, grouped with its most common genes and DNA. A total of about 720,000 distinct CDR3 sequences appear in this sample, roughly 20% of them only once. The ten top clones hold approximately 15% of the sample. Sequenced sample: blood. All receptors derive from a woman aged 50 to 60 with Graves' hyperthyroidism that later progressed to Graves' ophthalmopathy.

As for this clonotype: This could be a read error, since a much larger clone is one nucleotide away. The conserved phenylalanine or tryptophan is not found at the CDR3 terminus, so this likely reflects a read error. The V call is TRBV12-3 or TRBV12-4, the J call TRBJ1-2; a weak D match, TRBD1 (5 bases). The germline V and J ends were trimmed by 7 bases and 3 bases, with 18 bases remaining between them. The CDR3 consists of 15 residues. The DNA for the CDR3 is TGTGCCAGCACCGCAACAGGCCCCGGGGACTATGGCTACACCCTC. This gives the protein CASTATGPGDYGYTL.

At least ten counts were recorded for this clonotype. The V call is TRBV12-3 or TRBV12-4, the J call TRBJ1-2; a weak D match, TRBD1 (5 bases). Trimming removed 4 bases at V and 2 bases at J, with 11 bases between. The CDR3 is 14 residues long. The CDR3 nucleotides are TGTGCCAGCAGTTCCGGGACGGACAACTATGGCTACACCTTC. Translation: CASSSGTDNYGYTF.

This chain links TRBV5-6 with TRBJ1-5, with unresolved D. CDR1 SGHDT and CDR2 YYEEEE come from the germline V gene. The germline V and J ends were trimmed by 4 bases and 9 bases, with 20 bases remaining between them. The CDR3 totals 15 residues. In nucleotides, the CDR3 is TGTGCCAGCAGCCATTGGACGACGGCACTGAGGCCCCAGCATTTT. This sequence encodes CASSHWTTALRPQHF.

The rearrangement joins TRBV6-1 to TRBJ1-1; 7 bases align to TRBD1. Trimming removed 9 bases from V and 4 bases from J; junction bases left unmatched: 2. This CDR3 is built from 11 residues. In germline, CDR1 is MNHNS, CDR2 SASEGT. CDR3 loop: CASPGGTEAFF. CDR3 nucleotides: TGTGCCAGTCCAGGGGGCACTGAAGCTTTCTTT.

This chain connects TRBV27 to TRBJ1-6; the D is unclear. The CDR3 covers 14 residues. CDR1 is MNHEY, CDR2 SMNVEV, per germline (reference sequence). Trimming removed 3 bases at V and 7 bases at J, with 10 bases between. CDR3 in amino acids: CASSLRPGNSPLHF. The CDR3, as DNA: TGTGCCAGCAGTTTGCGGCCGGGCAATTCACCCCTCCACTTT.

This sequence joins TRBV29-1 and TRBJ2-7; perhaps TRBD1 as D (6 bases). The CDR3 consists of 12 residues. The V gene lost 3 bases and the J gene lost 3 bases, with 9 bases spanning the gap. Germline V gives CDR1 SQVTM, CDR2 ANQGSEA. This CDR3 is CSVDKGDYEQYF. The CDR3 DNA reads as TGCAGCGTTGACAAGGGGGACTACGAGCAGTACTTC.

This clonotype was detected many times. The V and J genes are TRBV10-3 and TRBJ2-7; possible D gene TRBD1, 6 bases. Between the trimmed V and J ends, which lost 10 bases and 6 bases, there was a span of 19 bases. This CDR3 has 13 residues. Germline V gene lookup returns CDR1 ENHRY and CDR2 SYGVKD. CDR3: CATRLSTGREQYF. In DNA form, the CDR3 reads TGTGCCACCCGCCTATCAACAGGGCGCGAGCAGTACTTC.

The CDR3 nucleotides are TGTGCCAGCAGCGTAGTTGGGGCAGGTCCTAACTATGGCTACACCTTC. Translating it yields CASSVVGAGPNYGYTF. The rearrangement links TRBV9 to TRBJ1-2; tentative D call: TRBD1 (5 bases). Germline V lookup: CDR1 SGDLS, CDR2 YYNGEE. The V end was cut by 0 bases, the J end by 0 bases, with 12 bases between. The CDR3 extends over 16 amino acids.

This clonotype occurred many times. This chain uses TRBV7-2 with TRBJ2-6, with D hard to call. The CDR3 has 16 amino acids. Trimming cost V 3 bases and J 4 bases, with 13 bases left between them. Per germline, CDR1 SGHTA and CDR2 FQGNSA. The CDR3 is CASSFFLASGANVLTF. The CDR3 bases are TGTGCCAGCAGCTTTTTTTTGGCTTCCGGGGCCAACGTCCTGACTTTC.

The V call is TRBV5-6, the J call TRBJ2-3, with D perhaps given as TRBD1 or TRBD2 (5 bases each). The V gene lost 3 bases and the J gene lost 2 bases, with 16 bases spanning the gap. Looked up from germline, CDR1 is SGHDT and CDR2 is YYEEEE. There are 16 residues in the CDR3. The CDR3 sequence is CASSWAGTWPTDTQYF. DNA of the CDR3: TGTGCCAGCAGCTGGGCCGGGACCTGGCCCACAGATACGCAGTATTTT.

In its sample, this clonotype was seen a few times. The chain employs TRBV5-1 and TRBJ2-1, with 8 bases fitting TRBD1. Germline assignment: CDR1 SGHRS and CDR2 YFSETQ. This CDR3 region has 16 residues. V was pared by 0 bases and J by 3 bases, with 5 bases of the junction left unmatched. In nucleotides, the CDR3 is TGCGCCAGCAGCTTGGAGACAGGGGACCTCTACAATGAGCAGTTCTTC. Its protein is CASSLETGDLYNEQFF.

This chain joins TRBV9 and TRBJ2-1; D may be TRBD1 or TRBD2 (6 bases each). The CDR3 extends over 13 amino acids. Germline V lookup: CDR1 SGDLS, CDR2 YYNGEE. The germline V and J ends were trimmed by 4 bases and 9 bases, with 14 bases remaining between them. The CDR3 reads CASSPFGGFEQFF. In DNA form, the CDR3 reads TGTGCCAGCAGCCCATTCGGGGGCTTTGAGCAGTTCTTC.

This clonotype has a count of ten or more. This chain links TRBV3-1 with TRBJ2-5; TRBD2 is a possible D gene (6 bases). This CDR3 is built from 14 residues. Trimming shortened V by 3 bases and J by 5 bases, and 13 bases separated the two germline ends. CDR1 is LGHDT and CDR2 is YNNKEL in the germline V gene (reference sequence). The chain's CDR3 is CASSQRAGGETQYF. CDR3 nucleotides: TGTGCCAGCAGCCAGAGAGCGGGTGGGGAGACCCAGTACTTC.

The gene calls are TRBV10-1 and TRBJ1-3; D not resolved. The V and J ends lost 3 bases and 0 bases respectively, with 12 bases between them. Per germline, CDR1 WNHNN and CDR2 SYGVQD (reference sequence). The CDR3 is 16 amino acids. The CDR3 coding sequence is TGCGCCAGCAGTGACGACGGGAGGAGCTCTGGAAACACCATATATTTT. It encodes CASSDDGRSSGNTIYF.

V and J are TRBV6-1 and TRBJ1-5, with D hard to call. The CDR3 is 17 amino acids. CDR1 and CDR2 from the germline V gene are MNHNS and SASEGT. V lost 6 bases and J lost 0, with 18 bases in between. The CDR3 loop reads CASRPSRHTYSNQPQHF. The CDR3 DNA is TGTGCCAGCAGGCCAAGCAGGCACACTTATAGCAATCAGCCCCAGCATTTT.

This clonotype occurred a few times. CDR3 sequence reads: CAEGRQPQHF. CDR3 DNA: TGTGCGGAGGGAAGGCAGCCCCAGCATTTT. The V and J genes are TRBV6-1 and TRBJ1-5; no reliable D call. There are 10 residues in the CDR3. Germline loops: CDR1 MNHNS, CDR2 SASEGT.

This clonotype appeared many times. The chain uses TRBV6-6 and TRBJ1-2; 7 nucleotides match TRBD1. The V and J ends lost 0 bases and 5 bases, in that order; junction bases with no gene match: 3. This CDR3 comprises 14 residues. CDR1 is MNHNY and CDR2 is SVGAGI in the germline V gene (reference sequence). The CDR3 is CASSYSGGGYGYTF. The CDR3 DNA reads TGTGCCAGCAGTTACTCAGGGGGCGGGTATGGCTACACCTTC.

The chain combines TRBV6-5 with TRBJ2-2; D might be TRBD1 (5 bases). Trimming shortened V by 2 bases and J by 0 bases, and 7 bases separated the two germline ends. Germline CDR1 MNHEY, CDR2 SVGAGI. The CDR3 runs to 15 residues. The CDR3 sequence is CASSYIGANTGELFF. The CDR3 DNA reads TGTGCCAGCAGTTACATAGGGGCGAACACCGGGGAGCTGTTTTTT.